This T cell receptor beta chain was recovered during a study of blood T cell repertoires in COVID-19. Repertoires were generated with immunoSEQ multiplex PCR, while TCRdb's copy carries only in-frame clones and drops some. The sample consists of roughly 250,000 clones, about four fifths of them appearing once. This clone was found once. The CDR3 covers 16 residues. After removal of 5 bases from V and 0 bases from J, the junction contained 7 bases not matched to a gene. The V gene's germline CDR1 is SGHVS and CDR2 FQNEAQ. The origin of this receptor is a woman in her 40s who had recovered from COVID-19. The source material was peripheral blood. The genes are TRBV7-8 and TRBJ1-3; 7 bases are a match to TRBD1. The DNA for the CDR3 is TGTGCCAGCAGCCGGGACAGATTGAGCTCTGGAAACACCATATATTTT. Translated: CASSRDRLSSGNTIYF.